Each of the 5 T cell receptor beta chains below was sequenced from the same sample in a study of shared clonotypes between healthy human individuals. Generated by immunoSEQ multiplex PCR, the TCRdb table keeps only in-frame clones and is missing some. Here the sample spans about 2.3 million clones, around 92% being singletons. The sequencing input was naive CD4+ T cells from PBMCs. The sample's subset: CD45RA+ positively selected. Source of these receptors: a man younger than 30 in good health. Some clones in this sample may be carry-over from other donors' samples.

The rearrangement links TRBV27 to TRBJ1-1; possibly TRBD1 for D (6 bases). Germline-derived CDR1 and CDR2 are MNHEY and SMNVEV (reference sequence). Trimming cost V 6 bases and J 6 bases, with 17 bases left between them. CDR3 length equals 14 residues. DNA of the CDR3: TGTGCCAGCAGCACGGGGCAGGGGAGGCCTGAAGCTTTCTTT. Protein product: CASSTGQGRPEAFF.

This chain joins TRBV5-1 and TRBJ2-3; the D call may be TRBD1 or TRBD2 (6 bases each). Trimming pared 1 base from V and 3 bases from J, leaving 30 bases between. The CDR3 has 21 amino acids. Germline V gene sequence: CDR1 SGHRS, CDR2 YFSETQ. The CDR3 loop is CASSLPSGHGGAAGQTDTQYF. CDR3 DNA sequence: TGCGCCAGCAGCTTGCCTTCGGGGCATGGGGGCGCGGCGGGACAAACAGATACGCAGTATTTT.

J is TRBJ1-1 and V is TRBV14; a weak D match, TRBD1 (5 bases). Germline V gives CDR1 SGHDN, CDR2 FVKESK. The CDR3 length is 14 residues. With 0 bases removed from V and 5 bases from J, the gap between germline ends came to 10 bases. The CDR3 spells CASSQDRVRTEAFF. In nucleotides, the CDR3 is TGTGCCAGCAGCCAAGACAGGGTGAGGACTGAAGCTTTCTTT.

The gene calls are TRBV28 and TRBJ1-1; 7 nucleotides agree with TRBD1. J lost 0 bases, V lost 6 bases, and 22 bases had no gene match. CDR1 is MDHEN and CDR2 is SYDVKM in the germline V gene. CDR3 length: 20 residues. Here the CDR3 DNA reads TGTGCCAGCAGACGCCCCGGGACATACCAACGAGGGGGCTTGAACACTGAAGCTTTCTTT. Translation: CASRRPGTYQRGGLNTEAFF.

This chain joins TRBV5-1 and TRBJ1-1; 7 bases line up with TRBD1. Germline CDR1 reads SGHRS; CDR2 reads YFSETQ. This CDR3 contains 15 residues. V gave up 4 bases and J gave up 7 bases; unmatched junction bases: 13. The CDR3 loop reads CASSITGVSSDEAFF. In DNA, the CDR3 is TGCGCCAGCAGCATTACAGGGGTCTCGTCCGATGAAGCTTTCTTT.